This T cell receptor (beta chain) was observed in a study of T cells in Graves' hyperthyroidism and ophthalmopathy (dated by TCRdb to the late 2010s). About the full investigation: Peripheral blood samples were taken at the time of initial diagnosis, prior to any treatment. A discovery cohort of roughly 100 patients, roughly 40 with Graves' ophthalmopathy and approximately 55 with stable Graves' hyperthyroidism, was used to find distinguishing TCR V-J signatures. An independent validation cohort of under 20 hyperthyroidism patients and approximately 15 patients who later progressed to ophthalmopathy tested prospective prediction of ophthalmopathy. The 75 to 100 discovery patients were divided at random into training and test sets in a 7:3 ratio. Thyroid tissue and blood T-cell repertoires from more than 5 Graves' hyperthyroidism patients were also compared in the study. Once sampling was done, hyperthyroidism patients were given methimazole at a starting dose of 30 mg daily, whereas ophthalmopathy patients were given high-dose intravenous methylprednisolone. The paper reports TCR Vbeta CDR3 sequencing of 130 to 150 peripheral blood samples: 40 or so ophthalmopathy, 70 to 85 hyperthyroidism and around 17 progressor patients. Results and caveats for the whole study, not just this receptor: No statistical method was used to fix the sample size in advance, and group allocation was not hidden from the investigators. Blood samples also contained most of the expanded thyroid clonotypes (frequency above 0.001), which suggests that blood repertoires may reflect thyroid immune responses. During validation, the model predicted progression to ophthalmopathy a median of roughly 7.1 months ahead of onset, with roughly 65% sensitivity and 72.22% specificity. A 13 V-J signature model separated ophthalmopathy from stable hyperthyroidism, with approximately 87% sensitivity and about 81% specificity in cross-validation and 80%/75% in testing.

The TCR beta CDR3 regions were amplified from RNA transcripts. The first round of RT-PCR for the TCR CDR3 was performed with the HTBI primer set and the Qiagen OneStep RT-PCR kit. The libraries were constructed in a second round of multiplex PCR and then size-selected and purified. Libraries were sequenced paired-end with 100 bp reads on an Illumina HiSeq2000. The authors' analysis ran thus. Raw data were processed with SOAPnuke, discarding reads with adapters, uncalled bases, mean Phred below 15, or no exact constant-primer or identifier match. High-quality paired reads were merged using COPE v1.2.5, and each unique nucleotide sequence was defined as a clonotype. MiTCR v1.1 was used to align clonotypes to the IMGT TRBV, TRBD and TRBJ reference segments. The analysis was restricted to V-J combinations with a frequency above 0.0001, which together covered 99% to 99.2% of the repertoires. A TCS score was defined as the ratio between F50 (clonal expansion) and ExV (chaos), using BLOSUM62-based TCRdist between CDR3 peptides within each V-J. Welch's t-statistics and random forest reduced 500 to 550 V-J features to 13, which were used in a naive Bayes classifier (R e1071). TCRdb reanalyzed the raw reads on its own, using fastp at Q25 for trimming and MiXCR for clone calling, and kept in-frame beta chains. Entries that share a CDR3 protein sequence are merged under the most common genes and DNA. The V and J calls come from TCRdb's annotation, not from the publication. This sample comprises about 250,000 distinct CDR3 sequences, more than 20% of them detected only once. The ten largest clonotypes hold about a third of the sample.

In regard to this clonotype: The specificity of this receptor is unknown. No much larger clone is present one base from it, and per-base qualities are unavailable.

In the ophthalmopathy patients, disease was moderately to severely active, with a Clinical Activity Score of 3 or more, a NOSPECS grade of 4 or more, and a duration of less than 3 months. The study excluded patients with uncontrolled infections, other autoimmune diseases, pregnancy or lactation. Diagnoses were based on clinical symptoms, serum thyroxine and TRAb, thyroid ultrasound and orbital computed tomography. PBMCs were isolated from about 10 ml of fresh peripheral blood by Ficoll-Paque density gradient centrifugation. Total RNA was extracted with Trizol reagent, and quality was checked on an Agilent 2100 Bioanalyzer. Trimming takes 6 bases from V and 1 base from J, and the germline ends sit 12 bases apart. The CDR3 sequence holds 14 residues, the cysteine and phenylalanine included. The kept DNA is CDR3 alone, 42 bases in frame from the first base. According to the germline V gene, CDR1 reads SNHLY and CDR2 reads FYNNEI.

The sequence derives from a woman aged 40 to 55 with Graves' ophthalmopathy. Input material: blood. The rearrangement joined TRBV2 to TRBJ2-5, and the D gene may be TRBD1, 6 bases matching. In nucleotides, the sequence is TGTGCCAGCAGGCGGACAGACCTCCAAGAGACCCAGTACTTC. The encoded protein is CASRRTDLQETQYF.